Listed below are T cell receptor beta chains from one sample, sequenced in a study of cytomegalovirus exposure and HLA in healthy donors. Method: immunoSEQ multiplex PCR; TCRdb's copy keeps in-frame clones and lacks some. The table includes 110,000 or so clones, 67% detected once. Sequenced material: PBMCs. These receptors originate from a man between 18 and 35 years old in good health and CMV-seropositive. CDR3s include the opening cysteine and the closing phenylalanine or tryptophan. A D gene is named only where the DNA matches it firmly. Where a row states a size, it is once, few, many or the class of an expanded clone; other rows omit it.

j_gene | abundance | v_gene | len | d_gene | CDR3nt | CDR3aa
TRBJ1-1 | - | TRBV27 | 19 | TRBD1 | TGTGCCAGCAGCCCAGACCCGAGACCGGGACAGGGGGCCCACGCTGAAGCTTTCTTT | CASSPDPRPGQGAHAEAFF
TRBJ2-2 | - | TRBV7-9 | 15 | TRBD2 | TGTGCCAGCAGCTTTTTCACTGGGAGGGCCGGGGAGCTGTTTTTT | CASSFFTGRAGELFF
TRBJ2-7 | - | TRBV7-2 | 14 | TRBD2 | TGTGCCAGCAGCTTAGGGCGGGGGGTCGGCGAGCAGTACTTC | CASSLGRGVGEQYF
TRBJ2-1 | few | TRBV2 | 14 | - | TGTGCCAGCAACCCGGGCGGGGCCCACAATGAGCAGTTCTTC | CASNPGGAHNEQFF
TRBJ1-4 | - | TRBV19 | 14 | - | TGTGCCAGTAGTATAGAGAGGGTTAATGAAAAACTGTTTTTT | CASSIERVNEKLFF
TRBJ2-6 | - | TRBV4-1 | 14 | - | TGCGCCAGCAGCCAAGTGTCAGGAGGGGCCGTCCTGACTTTC | CASSQVSGGAVLTF
TRBJ1-6 | - | TRBV25-1 | 17 | TRBD1 | TGTGCCAGCAGTGAGGGGCCCTGGGACAGATACTATTCACCCCTCCACTTT | CASSEGPWDRYYSPLHF
TRBJ2-5 | - | TRBV4-1 | 14 | TRBD2 | TGCGCCAGCAGCCAAGACTGGGGGGGAGGGACCCAGTACTTC | CASSQDWGGGTQYF
TRBJ1-4 | - | TRBV5-1 | 16 | TRBD1 | TGCGCCAGCAGCCGGACAGGGTTGTCTTCGAATGAAAAACTGTTTTTT | CASSRTGLSSNEKLFF
TRBJ2-7 | - | TRBV5-4 | 16 | TRBD2 | TGTGCCAGCAGCTTGGACAAGCGGGGGGTAACCTACGAGCAGTACTTC | CASSLDKRGVTYEQYF
TRBJ2-3 | - | TRBV9 | 17 | - | TGTGCCAGCAGCGCGCCCACCGGGGTGACTAGCACAGATACGCAGTATTTT | CASSAPTGVTSTDTQYF
TRBJ1-4 | - | TRBV2 | 14 | - | TGTGCCAGCAGTGTCCCGAGCCATAATGAAAAACTGTTTTTT | CASSVPSHNEKLFF
TRBJ2-1 | - | TRBV19 | 16 | TRBD1 | TGTGCCAGTAGTATACAACCCGGACAGGTATACAATGAGCAGTTCTTC | CASSIQPGQVYNEQFF
TRBJ2-1 | - | TRBV11-3 | 17 | - | TGTGCCAGCAACAAAGGCAGGGGATGGGGGATTTACAATGAGCAGTTCTTC | CASNKGRGWGIYNEQFF
TRBJ1-5 | - | TRBV6-1 | 13 | - | TGTGCCAGCCTTCCCGGTATGAATCAGCCCCAGCATTTT | CASLPGMNQPQHF
TRBJ1-1 | - | TRBV19 | 14 | - | TGTGCCAGTAGAACCTTTGGGGGGGCGGACCGGGCTTTCTTT | CASRTFGGADRAFF
TRBJ2-2 | few | TRBV5-1 | 16 | TRBD2 | TGCGCCAGCAGCTTTCGTCCTAGCGGGGGCGAAGGGGAGCTGTTTTTT | CASSFRPSGGEGELFF
TRBJ1-5 | - | TRBV2 | 15 | - | TGTGCCAGCAAGAGGGAGGTGGATAGCAATCAGCCCCAGCATTTT | CASKREVDSNQPQHF
TRBJ2-3 | - | TRBV7-3 | 16 | TRBD2 | TGTGCCAGCAGCCCCGGGACTAGCGGGGGGGTAGATACGCAGTATTTT | CASSPGTSGGVDTQYF
TRBJ1-2 | - | TRBV2 | 14 | - | TGTGCCAGCAGTGCTGGCAGGTCGGACTATGGCTACACCTTC | CASSAGRSDYGYTF
TRBJ2-2 | once | TRBV6-6 | 13 | - | TGTGCCAGCAAGCCGAGGGCGGCCGGGGAGCTGTTTTTT | CASKPRAAGELFF
TRBJ2-5 | - | TRBV29-1 | 14 | TRBD1 | TGCAGCGGGATATGGACAGGGGGCAAAGAGACCCAGTACTTC | CSGIWTGGKETQYF
TRBJ2-3 | - | TRBV5-1 | 14 | - | TGCGCCAGCAGCTTGGTGACTCATACAGATACGCAGTATTTT | CASSLVTHTDTQYF
TRBJ2-5 | - | TRBV9 | 15 | - | TGTGCCAGCAGCGTAGTAGGAGCGGCACAAGAGACCCAGTACTTC | CASSVVGAAQETQYF
TRBJ1-1 | - | TRBV13 | 13 | - | TGTGCCAGCAGCTTATCCCCATTAGCTGAAGCTTTCTTT | CASSLSPLAEAFF
TRBJ2-3 | - | TRBV11-3 | 15 | TRBD2 | TGTGCCAGCAGCCCCCTCGTCGGGGGGAGCGATACGCAGTATTTT | CASSPLVGGSDTQYF
TRBJ1-1 | few | TRBV11-3 | 13 | - | TGTGCCAGCAGCTTGACAGCGAACACTGAAGCTTTCTTT | CASSLTANTEAFF
TRBJ2-7 | few | TRBV5-6 | 15 | TRBD1 | TGTGCCAGCAGCTTACACAGGGGGATCCGCTACGAGCAGTACTTC | CASSLHRGIRYEQYF
TRBJ1-1 | once | TRBV7-9 | 13 | - | TGTGCCAGCAGCCACTATTTAAACACTGAAGCTTTCTTT | CASSHYLNTEAFF
TRBJ2-5 | few | TRBV2 | 13 | - | TGTGCCAGCAGGAGGGACACACAAGAGACCCAGTACTTC | CASRRDTQETQYF
TRBJ2-1 | - | TRBV7-2 | 17 | TRBD2 | TGTGCCAGCAGCCTAGGGACTAGCGGGGGGGTCTACAATGAGCAGTTCTTC | CASSLGTSGGVYNEQFF
TRBJ2-4 | - | TRBV4-2 | 15 | TRBD2 | TGTGCCAGCAGCCAACAACTAGCGGGGGGAAACATTCAGTACTTC | CASSQQLAGGNIQYF
TRBJ1-6 | - | TRBV6-1 | 15 | TRBD1 | TGTGCCAGCAGAACACAGGGGGCGAGGGATTCACCCCTCCATTTT | CASRTQGARDSPLHF
TRBJ1-2 | - | TRBV29-1 | 14 | - | TGCAGCGTTGATCCGGCAGGGGTTTACTATGGCTACACCTTC | CSVDPAGVYYGYTF
TRBJ2-1 | - | TRBV4-1 | 20 | TRBD2 | TGCGCCAGCAGCCAAGATCAGGGACTAGCGGGGGTGAGTCGATACAATGAGCAGTTCTTC | CASSQDQGLAGVSRYNEQFF
TRBJ1-2 | few | TRBV5-1 | 15 | - | TGCGCCAGCAGCTTGGAAAGGCAGGGCTTCTATGGCTACACCTTC | CASSLERQGFYGYTF
TRBJ1-3 | once | TRBV6-1 | 18 | - | TGTGCCAGCAGTGAAGCGGTGGGCGCAGGGCGGAGGGTCAACACCATATATTTT | CASSEAVGAGRRVNTIYF
TRBJ1-3 | - | TRBV2 | 15 | TRBD1 | TGTGCCAGCAGTGGAGGGACAGGGTACGGAAACACCATATATTTT | CASSGGTGYGNTIYF
TRBJ2-2 | few | TRBV6-5 | 10 | - | TGTGCCACCATAGCCGGGGAGCTGTTTTTT | CATIAGELFF
TRBJ1-1 | - | TRBV18 | 15 | TRBD1 | TGTGCCAGCTCACCGTTGCAGGGGGTTGACACTGAAGCTTTCTTT | CASSPLQGVDTEAFF